This TCR beta chain was captured by sequencing in a study of regulatory T cells in long-lasting Graves disease. This clonotype has a count of ten or more. The authors built TCR beta libraries using iRepertoire HTBI primers and Arm-PCR of CDR3 regions. TCRdb itself ran the multiplex PCR reads through MiXCR, one entry per CDR3 protein. The sample has almost 450,000 distinct CDR3 sequences; around 17% are singletons. Specified time point: newly diagnosed GD, antithyroid drugs for less than 3 months. Making the TCR library involved RNA that had been extracted from PBMCs. The same sample was also used in a study of T cells in Graves' hyperthyroidism and ophthalmopathy. Per that paper: The primer set for the first-round RT-PCR of the TCR CDR3 was HTBI.

This clonotype was sampled from a woman aged 25 to 45 with Graves disease. Source: peripheral blood mononuclear cells (PBMCs), taken at new diagnosis, from a patient treated with antithyroid drugs.

In DNA, the CDR3 is TGCAGCGTTGACCTTCAAGGGGGGGACACAGATACGCAGTATTTT. This codes for CSVDLQGGDTDTQYF. V usage is TRBV29-1 and J usage is TRBJ2-3, with D perhaps TRBD2 (7 bases). This CDR3 contains 15 residues. Per germline, CDR1 SQVTM and CDR2 ANQGSEA. Trimming left V 3 bases short and J 2 bases short, with 15 bases between.